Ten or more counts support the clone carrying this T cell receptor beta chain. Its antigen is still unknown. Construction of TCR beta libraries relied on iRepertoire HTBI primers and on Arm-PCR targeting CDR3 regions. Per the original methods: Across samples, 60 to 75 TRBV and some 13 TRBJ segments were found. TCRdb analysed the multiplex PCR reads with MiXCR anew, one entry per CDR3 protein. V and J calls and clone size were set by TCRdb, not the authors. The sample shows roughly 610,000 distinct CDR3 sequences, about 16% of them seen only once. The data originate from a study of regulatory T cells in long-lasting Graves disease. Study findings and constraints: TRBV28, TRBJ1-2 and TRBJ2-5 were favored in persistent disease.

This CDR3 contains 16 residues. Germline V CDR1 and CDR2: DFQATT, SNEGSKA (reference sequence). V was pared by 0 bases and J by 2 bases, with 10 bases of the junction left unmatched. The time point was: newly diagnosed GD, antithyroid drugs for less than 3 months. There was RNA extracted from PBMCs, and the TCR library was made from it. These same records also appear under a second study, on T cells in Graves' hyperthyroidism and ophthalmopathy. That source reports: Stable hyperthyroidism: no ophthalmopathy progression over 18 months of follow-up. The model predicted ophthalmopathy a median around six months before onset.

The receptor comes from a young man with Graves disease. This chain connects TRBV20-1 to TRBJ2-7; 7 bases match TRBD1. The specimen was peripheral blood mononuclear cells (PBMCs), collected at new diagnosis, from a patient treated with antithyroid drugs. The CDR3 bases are TGCAGTGCTAGAGAAGCCCCTGGGGGACAGCCCTACGAGCAGTACTTC. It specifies CSAREAPGGQPYEQYF.